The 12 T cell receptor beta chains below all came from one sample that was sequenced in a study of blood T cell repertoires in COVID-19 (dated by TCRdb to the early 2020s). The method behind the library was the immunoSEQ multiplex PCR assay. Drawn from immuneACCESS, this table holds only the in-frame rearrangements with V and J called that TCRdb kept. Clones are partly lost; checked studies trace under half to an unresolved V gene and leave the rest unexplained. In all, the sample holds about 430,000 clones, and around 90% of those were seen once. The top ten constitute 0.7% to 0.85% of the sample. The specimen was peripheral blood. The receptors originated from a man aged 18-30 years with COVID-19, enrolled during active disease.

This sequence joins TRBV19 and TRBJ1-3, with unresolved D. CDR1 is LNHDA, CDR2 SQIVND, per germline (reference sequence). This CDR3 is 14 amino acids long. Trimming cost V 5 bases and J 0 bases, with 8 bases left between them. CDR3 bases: TGTGCCAGTAGTCGCGCTGGCTCTGGAAACACCATATATTTT. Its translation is CASSRAGSGNTIYF.

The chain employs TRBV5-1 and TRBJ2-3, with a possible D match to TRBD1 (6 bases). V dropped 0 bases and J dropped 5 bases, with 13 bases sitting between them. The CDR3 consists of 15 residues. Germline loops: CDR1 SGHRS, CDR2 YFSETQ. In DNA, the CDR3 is TGCGCCAGCAGCTTGGCGCGCCAGGGGAAAGATACGCAGTATTTT. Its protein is CASSLARQGKDTQYF.

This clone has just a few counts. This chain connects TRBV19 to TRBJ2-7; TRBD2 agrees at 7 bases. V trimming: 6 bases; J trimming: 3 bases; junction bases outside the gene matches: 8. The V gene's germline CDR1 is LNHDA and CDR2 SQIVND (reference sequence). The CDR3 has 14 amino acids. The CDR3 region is CASSRSGIGYEQYF. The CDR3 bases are TGTGCCAGTAGCAGAAGCGGGATCGGCTACGAGCAGTACTTC.

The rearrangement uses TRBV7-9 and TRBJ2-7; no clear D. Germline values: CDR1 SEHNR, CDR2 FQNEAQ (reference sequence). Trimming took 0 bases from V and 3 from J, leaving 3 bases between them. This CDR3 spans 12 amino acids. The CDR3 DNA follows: TGTGCCAGCAGCTTAGCCTTCTACGAGCAGTACTTC. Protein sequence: CASSLAFYEQYF.

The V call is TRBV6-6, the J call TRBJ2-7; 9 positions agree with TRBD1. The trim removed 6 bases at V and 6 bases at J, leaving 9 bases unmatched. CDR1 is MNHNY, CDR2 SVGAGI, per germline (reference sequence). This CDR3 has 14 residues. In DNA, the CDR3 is TGTGCCAGCAGACCGGGACAGGGTTTAGGCGAGCAGTACTTC. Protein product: CASRPGQGLGEQYF.

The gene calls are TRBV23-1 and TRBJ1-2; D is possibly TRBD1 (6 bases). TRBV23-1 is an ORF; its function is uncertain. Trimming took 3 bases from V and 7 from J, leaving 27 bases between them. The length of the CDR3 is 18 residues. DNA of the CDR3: TGCGCCAGCAGTCAGCCTATTTCCAGGGGCGCCAGAGAATGTGGCTACACCTTC. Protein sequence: CASSQPISRGARECGYTF.

The CDR3 loop reads CASSLGPSAMGYTF. The DNA of the CDR3 is TGTGCCAGCAGCTTAGGACCCAGCGCAATGGGCTACACCTTC. This chain joins TRBV7-2 and TRBJ1-2; no clear D. The germline V gene encodes CDR1 SGHTA and CDR2 FQGNSA. Trimming took 1 base from V and 8 from J, leaving 14 bases between them. This CDR3 has 14 residues.

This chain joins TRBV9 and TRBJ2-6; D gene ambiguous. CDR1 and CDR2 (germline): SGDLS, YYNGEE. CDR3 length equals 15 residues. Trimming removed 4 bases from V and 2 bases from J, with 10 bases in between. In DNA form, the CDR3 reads TGTGCCAGCAGCCCACCATCAGCTGGGGCCAACGTCCTGACTTTC. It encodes CASSPPSAGANVLTF.

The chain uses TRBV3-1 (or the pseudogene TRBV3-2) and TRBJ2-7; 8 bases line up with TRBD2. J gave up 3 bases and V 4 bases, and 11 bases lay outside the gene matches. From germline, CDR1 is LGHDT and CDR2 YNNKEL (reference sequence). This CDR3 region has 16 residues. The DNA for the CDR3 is TGTGCCAGCAGCCCCCACGGGGGGGGGCTTTTCTACGAGCAGTACTTC. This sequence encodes CASSPHGGGLFYEQYF.

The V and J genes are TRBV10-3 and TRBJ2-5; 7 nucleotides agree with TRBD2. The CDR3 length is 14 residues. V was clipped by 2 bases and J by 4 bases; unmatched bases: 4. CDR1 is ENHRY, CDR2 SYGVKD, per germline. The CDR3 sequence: CAISERGDVETQYF. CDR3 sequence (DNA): TGTGCCATCAGTGAGCGGGGGGACGTAGAGACCCAGTACTTC.

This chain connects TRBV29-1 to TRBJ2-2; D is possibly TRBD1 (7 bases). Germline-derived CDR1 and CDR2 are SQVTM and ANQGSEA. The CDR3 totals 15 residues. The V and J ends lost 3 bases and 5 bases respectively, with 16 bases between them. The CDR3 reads CSVDTPTGRTGELFF. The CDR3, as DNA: TGCAGCGTTGATACTCCGACAGGGAGGACCGGGGAGCTGTTTTTT.

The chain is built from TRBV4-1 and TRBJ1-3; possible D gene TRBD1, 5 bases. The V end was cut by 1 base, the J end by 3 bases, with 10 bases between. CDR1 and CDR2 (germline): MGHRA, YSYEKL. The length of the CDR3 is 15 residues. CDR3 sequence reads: CASSQGPGFGNTIYF. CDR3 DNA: TGCGCCAGCAGCCAAGGGCCAGGGTTTGGAAACACCATATATTTT.